The entry below describes one TCR beta chain. The specificity of this receptor is unknown. A read error may explain this, as a much larger clone is one base away. The treatment or condition label, read with the paper, signifies: live attenuated yellow fever vaccine strain. PBMCs were isolated from peripheral blood using a standard Ficoll-Paque protocol. CD4 and CD8 T-cell fractions were isolated with Dynabeads CD4 and CD8 positive selection kits. TriZol was used to extract RNA from bulk PBMCs, from CD4 and CD8 fractions, and from dextramer-positive and dextramer-negative fractions. TCR cDNA was synthesized by 5'RACE template switching, which introduced a universal primer site and unique molecular identifiers. cDNA synthesis was primed from both the TCR alpha and TCR beta constant segments. Two PCR steps were used to amplify libraries, with sample barcodes and sequencing adapters being added in the second step. Libraries were sequenced on Illumina HiSeq 2500 (2x100 bp) or NovaSeq (2x150 bp). The authors' analysis ran thus. Reads were demultiplexed and collapsed into UMI consensus sequences with MIGEC, and V(D)J alignment was performed with MiXCR. Vaccine-responding clonotypes were defined with edgeR using replicate PBMC samples, requiring FDR below 0.01 and a log2 fold change above 5 up to day 15. Each bulk clonotype received a CD4 or CD8 identity based on whether the sequenced CD4 or CD8 repertoire contained that clonotype at higher abundance. TCRdb applied fastp at Q25 and MiXCR to the public reads, then kept only in-frame beta chains. Under each unique CDR3 protein, matching rows form one entry showing the most common genes and DNA. The V and J calls and clone size come from TCRdb's table, not from the authors' own analysis. In this sample the table shows 70,000 or so distinct CDR3 sequences, 5.5% to 7.5% of which occur a single time. More than 2% of the sample comes from the top ten.

The sample is drawn from a study of T cells after yellow fever vaccination (dated by TCRdb to between 2018 and 2021). About the investigation overall: Libraries from fractions with low cell numbers were prepared with the SMART-Seq v4 Ultra Low Input RNA kit. To track T-cell clones before and after primary and booster YFV17D yellow fever vaccination, bulk TCR alpha and beta repertoires were sequenced longitudinally. Two healthy male donors, one aged 18 to 29 and one aged 30 to 40 years, made up the cohort. Bulk PBMC replicates and cell subsets were isolated from blood drawn at multiple timepoints before and after both primary and secondary immunization.

CDR1 and CDR2 were assigned from the germline V gene as SGHRS and YFSETQ. Including cysteine and phenylalanine, the CDR3 has 14 amino acids. Of the read, only the CDR3 DNA is kept; its 42 bases are in frame from base 1. V is cut by 0 bases and J by 6 bases, and the space between the germline ends is 12 bases. The paper as a whole reports these results and caveats: A small share of clonotypes was detected in both CD4 and CD8 compartments, with the overlap likely arising from convergent recombination. Most clones expanded after primary vaccination (around 96% of CD4 and roughly 91% of CD8) were re-detected after the booster, suggesting that broad memory maintenance occurred. The study included only two donors, which limits how far the findings can be generalized. Compared with the primary T-cell response, the secondary T-cell response was faster but weaker, reaching its peak on day 5 rather than on day 15. Because abundant contaminating clonotypes from the bulk population could be contained in FACS-sorted repertoires, computational filtering was required.

The V gene is TRBV5-1 and the J gene is TRBJ1-2, with no confident D gene call. This sample comprised CD4+ T cells sorted from PBMCs, obtained less than 18 days after the first yellow fever vaccination. This sequence was found in a man in his late teens or twenties who received the YFV17D yellow fever vaccine. The DNA sequence is TGCGCCAGCAGCTTGGTTACGGCAGACAATGGCTACACCTTC. It encodes CASSLVTADNGYTF.